These 10 T cell receptor beta chains were all obtained from the same sample, sequenced in a study of T cell responses to AZD1222 COVID-19 vaccine. Data came from immunoSEQ multiplex PCR; TCRdb stores just in-frame clones and leaves some out. The table records fewer than 85,000 clones, roughly 91% of them present only once. Sequenced material: peripheral blood, taken 28 days after the second dose of the MenACWY control vaccine. These receptors were obtained from an adult who received the MenACWY meningococcal vaccine as a control.

J is TRBJ2-3 and V is TRBV19, with 10 nucleotides matching TRBD1. This CDR3 has 13 amino acids. CDR1 is LNHDA and CDR2 is SQIVND in the germline V gene (reference sequence). V shed 9 bases, J shed 4 bases, and the junction held 4 bases outside the gene matches. This chain's CDR3 is CASRDRGSDTQYF. In DNA, the CDR3 is TGTGCCAGCCGGGACAGGGGATCAGATACGCAGTATTTT.

The chain recombines TRBV7-2 with TRBJ2-7, with TRBD2 identical over 8 bases. The V gene end was trimmed by 1 base and the J gene end by 4 bases; junction bases not matched to a gene: 9. CDR1 is SGHTA, CDR2 FQGNSA, per germline. The CDR3 extends over 16 amino acids. This chain's CDR3 is CASSLGYGRGGYEQYF. The CDR3 nucleotides are TGTGCCAGCAGCTTAGGGTACGGACGGGGGGGATACGAGCAGTACTTC.

The chain joins TRBV7-6 to TRBJ2-1; 9 nucleotides match TRBD1. J gave up 6 bases and V 1 base, and 13 bases lay outside the gene matches. From germline, CDR1 is SGHVS and CDR2 FNYEAQ. This CDR3 is built from 18 residues. CDR3 nucleotide sequence: TGTGCCAGCAGCTTAGGTCTTTGGGGACAGGGTCGGGTCAATGAGCAGTTCTTC. As protein: CASSLGLWGQGRVNEQFF.

The J gene is TRBJ1-5, the V gene TRBV28; TRBD1 might be the D (6 bases). V was pared by 5 bases and J by 5 bases, with 16 bases between. Germline CDR1 MDHEN, CDR2 SYDVKM. The CDR3 extends over 15 amino acids. The CDR3 DNA follows: TGTGCCAGCAGTGACCTCCGGGACATCGATCAGCCCCAGCATTTT. It is translated as CASSDLRDIDQPQHF.

The CDR3 sequence is CASSRLGLPLEQYF. The CDR3 nucleotides read TGTGCCAGCAGCCGCCTCGGGCTCCCCCTCGAGCAGTACTTC. The V gene is TRBV6-2 or TRBV6-3, the J gene TRBJ2-7, with D hard to call. Trimming shortened V by 6 bases and J by 6 bases, and 18 bases separated the two germline ends. The CDR3 sequence is 14 residues long. CDR1 MNHEY and CDR2 SVGEGT come from the germline V gene.

V and J are TRBV18 and TRBJ1-2; TRBD1 matches 8 bases. Per the germline V gene, CDR1 is KGHSH and CDR2 is LQKENI. The CDR3 loop spans 14 amino acids. Trimming cost V 3 bases and J 8 bases; bases outside gene matches: 8. CDR3 nucleotide sequence: TGTGCCAGCTCACCCCAGACAGGGGAGGAAGGCTACACCTTC. It is translated as CASSPQTGEEGYTF.

The CDR3 here is CASSSGGSGNTIYF. The CDR3 DNA follows: TGTGCCAGCAGTTCGGGGGGCTCTGGAAACACCATATATTTT. V usage is TRBV27 and J usage is TRBJ1-3; D is perhaps TRBD1 (5 bases). The CDR3 is 14 residues long. V lost 4 bases to trimming and J lost 0 bases, with 7 bases between them. Germline V gives CDR1 MNHEY, CDR2 SMNVEV (reference sequence).

The chain recombines TRBV6-5 with TRBJ2-7; D uncertain. V was trimmed by 4 bases and J by 2 bases, leaving 9 bases between them. The CDR3 covers 13 residues. Germline V gene lookup returns CDR1 MNHEY and CDR2 SVGAGI. DNA for the CDR3: TGTGCCAGCAGTTCGCCCGGCACCTACGAGCAGTACTTC. This codes for CASSSPGTYEQYF.

The V call is TRBV29-1, the J call TRBJ2-1, with D unclear. This CDR3 region has 12 residues. CDR1 SQVTM and CDR2 ANQGSEA come from the germline V gene. V lost 1 base, J lost 6 bases, and 7 bases lay in between. CDR3 residues: CSVEGSGNEQFF. CDR3 sequence (DNA): TGCAGCGTTGAAGGCTCGGGCAATGAGCAGTTCTTC.

V and J are TRBV6-5 and TRBJ1-6; TRBD1 matches at 9 bases. The germline CDR1 and CDR2 sequences are MNHEY and SVGAGI. Germline trimming cut 4 bases from V and 5 bases from J; bases unmatched to any gene: 6. This CDR3 spans 16 amino acids. DNA for the CDR3: TGTGCCAGCAGTTTATCCGGGACAGGGAATAATTCACCCCTCCACTTT. The encoded protein is CASSLSGTGNNSPLHF.